These 17 T cell receptor beta chains were sequenced from one sample in a study of blood T cell repertoires in COVID-19. Some clones are missing from TCRdb's copy, which holds only in-frame ones; the method was immunoSEQ multiplex PCR. The data contain over 200,000 clones, approximately 90% of them singletons. The specimen sequenced was peripheral blood. These receptors were taken from a young man with COVID-19, enrolled during active disease.

The chain employs TRBV19 and TRBJ1-3; TRBD1 agrees at 9 bases. The CDR3 has 15 amino acids. Germline CDR1 LNHDA, CDR2 SQIVND (reference sequence). The trim removed 5 bases at V and 2 bases at J, leaving 4 bases unmatched. The chain's CDR3 is CASSVRDRAGNTIYF. CDR3 DNA: TGTGCCAGTAGTGTCCGGGACAGGGCTGGAAACACCATATATTTT. Full variable domain (rest looked up from reference TRBV19 and TRBJ1-3): DGGITQSPKYLFRKEGQNVTLSCEQNLNHDAMYWYRQDPGQGLRLIYYSQIVNDFQKGDIAEGYSVSREKKESFPLTVTSAQKNPTAFYLCASSVRDRAGNTIYFGEGSWLTVV.

The gene calls are TRBV5-8 and TRBJ1-4; 7 bases are a match to TRBD1. The germline gives CDR1 SGHTS, CDR2 YDEGEE. CDR3 size: 15 residues. The junction had 15 bases not matched to a gene; V was cut back by 6 bases and J by 10 bases. In nucleotides, the CDR3 is TGTGCCAGCACCGCTTCCGGGACAGCCAGGGTAAAACTGTTTTTT. Its protein product is CASTASGTARVKLFF.

This clone was detected once. The CDR3 DNA sequence: TGTGCCAGCAGCCCACAGGGAGCCGGGGAGCTGTTTTTT. Translated: CASSPQGAGELFF. The chain is built from TRBV2 and TRBJ2-2, with TRBD1 as a possible D gene (6 bases). This CDR3 comprises 13 residues. Germline-derived CDR1 and CDR2 are SNHLY and FYNNEI. Between the trimmed V and J ends, which lost 6 bases and 6 bases, there was a span of 11 bases.

The chain is built from TRBV24-1 and TRBJ2-3, with a possible D match to TRBD2 (6 bases). V was trimmed by 0 bases and J by 2 bases, leaving 8 bases between them. The CDR3 length is 15 residues. The germline V gene encodes CDR1 KGHDR and CDR2 SFDVKD. This chain's CDR3 is CATSDLGTATDTQYF. CDR3 sequence (DNA): TGTGCCACCAGTGATTTGGGGACTGCCACAGATACGCAGTATTTT.

The rearrangement links TRBV6-2 or TRBV6-3 to TRBJ2-1; D unclear. CDR1 and CDR2 (germline): MNHEY, SVGEGT. V lost 2 bases to trimming and J lost 13 bases, with 12 bases between them. The CDR3 loop spans 12 amino acids. The CDR3 sequence: CASSYVREEQFF. CDR3 nucleotide sequence: TGTGCCAGCAGTTACGTCCGCGAAGAACAGTTCTTC.

The chain links TRBV4-2 to TRBJ1-5; a possible D gene is TRBD1 (6 bases). Germline CDR1 reads LGHNA; CDR2 reads YNFKEQ. Trimming stripped 4 bases from V and 8 bases from J, with 15 bases between. The CDR3 runs 14 residues. The CDR3 DNA is TGTGCCAGCAGCCGAGGGACAACGGTTGAGCCCCAGCATTTT. Protein sequence: CASSRGTTVEPQHF.

The rearrangement links TRBV27 to TRBJ2-7; 8 nucleotides agree with TRBD2. V was clipped by 5 bases and J by 4 bases; unmatched bases: 10. There are 15 residues in the CDR3. In germline, CDR1 is MNHEY, CDR2 SMNVEV (reference sequence). CDR3 protein: CASSRNSGIGYEQYF. The CDR3 DNA is TGTGCCAGCAGTCGAAATAGCGGGATCGGATACGAGCAGTACTTC.

This chain links TRBV5-1 with TRBJ2-5; the match to TRBD1 covers 11 bases. Trimming removed 5 bases from V and 5 bases from J; junction bases left unmatched: 5. The germline gives CDR1 SGHRS, CDR2 YFSETQ. The CDR3 loop spans 14 amino acids. The CDR3 DNA follows: TGCGCCAGCAGTCGGACAGGGGGCGAGGAGACCCAGTACTTC. Encoded protein: CASSRTGGEETQYF. The full variable domain, with the rest looked up from reference TRBV5-1 and TRBJ2-5, is KAGVTQTPRYLIKTRGQQVTLSCSPISGHRSVSWYQQTPGQGLQFLFEYFSETQRNKGNFPGRFSGRQFSNSRSEMNVSTLELGDSALYLCASSRTGGEETQYFGPGTRLLVL.

The gene calls are TRBV5-1 and TRBJ2-1; perhaps TRBD2 as D (5 bases). The CDR3 contains 17 residues. V gave up 4 bases and J gave up 0 bases, with 17 bases separating them. CDR1 is SGHRS, CDR2 YFSETQ, per germline. The CDR3 nucleotides read TGCGCCAGCAGCCCATCCCCGGCGGGTAGCTCCTACAATGAGCAGTTCTTC. Translated, it gives CASSPSPAGSSYNEQFF.

The chain couples TRBV7-2 to TRBJ2-5; 11 positions agree with TRBD1. Trimming removed 1 base from V and 1 base from J; junction bases left unmatched: 11. Germline assignment: CDR1 SGHTA and CDR2 FQGNSA. CDR3 length: 19 amino acids. This CDR3 reads CASSLDSPDRGRVQETQYF. CDR3 coding DNA: TGTGCCAGCAGCTTAGATTCCCCGGACAGGGGGCGCGTCCAAGAGACCCAGTACTTC. The whole variable domain, remainder taken from reference TRBV7-2 and TRBJ2-5, is GAGVSQSPSNKVTEKGKDVELRCDPISGHTALYWYRQSLGQGLEFLIYFQGNSAPDKSGLPSDRFSAERTGGSVSTLTIQRTQQEDSAVYLCASSLDSPDRGRVQETQYFGPGTRLLVL.

A word on this clone: This sample also contains other DNA sequences that code for the same CDR3. V gene TRBV9 combines with J gene TRBJ2-3; D gene unclear. The CDR3 spans 14 residues. CDR1 SGDLS and CDR2 YYNGEE come from the germline V gene. V lost 0 bases and J lost 1, with 6 bases in between. This CDR3 is CASSVAPGTDTQYF. The CDR3 DNA is TGTGCCAGCAGCGTAGCGCCGGGCACAGATACGCAGTATTTT.

CDR3 amino acids: CASSPLRGGDYGYTF. The CDR3 DNA is TGTGCCAGCAGCCCCCTAAGGGGCGGTGACTATGGCTACACCTTC. The rearrangement joins TRBV7-3 to TRBJ1-2; perhaps TRBD1 as D (5 bases). This CDR3 has 15 residues. Trimming cost V 5 bases and J 3 bases, with 16 bases left between them. Germline loops: CDR1 SGHTA, CDR2 FQGTGA.

The chain links TRBV6-6 to TRBJ1-6, with a possible D match to TRBD1 (6 bases). This CDR3 contains 13 residues. The V gene's germline CDR1 is MNHNY and CDR2 SVGAGI (reference sequence). Trimming stripped 9 bases from V and 7 bases from J, with 13 bases between. This CDR3 is CASGDTGNSPLHF. In DNA form, the CDR3 reads TGTGCCAGTGGGGACACAGGGAATTCACCCCTCCACTTT.

This sequence joins TRBV6-5 and TRBJ2-7; unclear D gene. CDR3 length equals 14 residues. Germline CDR1 is MNHEY and CDR2 is SVGAGI. V lost 6 bases and J 3 bases, leaving 15 bases between the germline ends. Here the CDR3 DNA reads TGTGCCAGCAGCCTTTTCCCCAGGAACTACGAGCAGTACTTC. Translating gives CASSLFPRNYEQYF.

The V and J genes are TRBV6-5 and TRBJ1-2; TRBD1 is a possible D gene (6 bases). The CDR3 loop spans 13 amino acids. Germline-derived CDR1 and CDR2 are MNHEY and SVGAGI. V dropped 8 bases and J dropped 3 bases, with 13 bases sitting between them. DNA for the CDR3: TGTGCCAGCGATTGGCAGGGGCACTATGGCTACACCTTC. Translation gives CASDWQGHYGYTF.

J is TRBJ1-5 and V is TRBV5-8, with D possibly being TRBD1 (6 bases). Germline values: CDR1 SGHTS, CDR2 YDEGEE. With 0 bases removed from V and 4 bases from J, the gap between germline ends came to 11 bases. CDR3 length: 15 residues. In nucleotides, the CDR3 is TGTGCCAGCAGCTTGGGGGGGCTTGGAAATCAGCCCCAGCATTTT. This sequence encodes CASSLGGLGNQPQHF.

This chain joins TRBV30 and TRBJ2-1; the match to TRBD2 covers 10 bases. The CDR3 sequence is 15 residues long. CDR1 is GTSNPN and CDR2 is SVGIG in the germline V gene (reference sequence). J was trimmed by 2 bases and V by 3 bases; bases with no gene match: 4. CDR3 sequence: CAWRALAGAYNEQFF. In DNA, the CDR3 is TGTGCCTGGAGGGCCCTAGCGGGGGCCTACAATGAGCAGTTCTTC.